A single sample gave rise to the 32 T cell receptor beta chains below, sequenced in a study of CD8 T cells in cerebrospinal fluid in Alzheimer's disease (dated by TCRdb to about 2020). The library was produced with 10x single-cell sequencing. TCRdb lists the instrument as NextSeq 550. Following TCRdb reprocessing, every CDR3 protein sequence forms one entry, and DNA is not provided. The sample table records roughly 1,200 distinct CDR3 sequences. The ten largest clones capture around 7.9% of the sample. The material sequenced was cerebrospinal fluid. The receptors here all came from a human donor with Alzheimer's disease.

Its frequency marks this clonotype as medium-sized. The chain joins TRBV7-9 to TRBJ1-1. This CDR3 has 14 residues. Germline V gene lookup returns CDR1 SEHNR and CDR2 FQNEAQ (reference sequence). The CDR3 reads CASSLAGGNTEAFF.

This clonotype ranks as medium-sized in terms of frequency. The chain carries TRBV14 and TRBJ1-1; TCRdb gives TRBD1 as the D gene, but with no DNA this cannot be confirmed. CDR1 is SGHDN and CDR2 is FVKESK in the germline V gene. The CDR3 extends over 13 amino acids. CDR3 region: CASRTGQNTEAFF.

This clonotype shows up as medium-sized (0.01 to 0.1%) by frequency. The chain carries TRBV5-1 and TRBJ1-1; the TCRdb call, TRBD1, lacks DNA for checking. The V gene's germline CDR1 is SGHRS and CDR2 YFSETQ. The CDR3 runs 14 residues. The CDR3 spells CASSEQGASTEAFF.

This clonotype is classed as medium-sized by frequency. The chain couples TRBV6-5 to TRBJ1-1; the TRBD1 assignment by TCRdb is unverifiable without DNA. Per germline, CDR1 MNHEY and CDR2 SVGAGI. The CDR3 length is 14 residues. The CDR3 is CASSRDRVNTEAFF.

Frequency places this clonotype as medium-sized. V and J are TRBV28 and TRBJ2-7. This CDR3 spans 13 amino acids. Per the germline V gene, CDR1 is MDHEN and CDR2 is SYDVKM. CDR3 residues: CASFNQGPYEQYF.

Frequency places this clonotype as medium-sized. J is TRBJ1-1 and V is TRBV6-5. The CDR3 has 14 amino acids. CDR1 and CDR2 (germline): MNHEY, SVGAGI. CDR3: CASRNTGVNTEAFF.

This clonotype ranks as medium-sized (0.01 to 0.1%) in terms of frequency. The chain employs TRBV19 and TRBJ2-7; TCRdb proposes TRBD1, but this gene call is untestable without DNA. CDR1 is LNHDA and CDR2 is SQIVND in the germline V gene (reference sequence). CDR3 length equals 12 residues. CDR3 amino acids: CASSHPRGEQYF.

This clonotype registers medium-sized by frequency. The V gene is TRBV5-5, the J gene TRBJ1-1. The CDR3 contains 15 residues. Germline values: CDR1 SGHKS, CDR2 YYEKEE (reference sequence). The CDR3 spells CASSLTQGQGTEAFF.

The chain links TRBV6-1 to TRBJ2-3; lacking DNA, the TRBD1 call made by TCRdb goes unchecked. Germline CDR1 is MNHNS and CDR2 is SASEGT. This CDR3 has 19 amino acids. CDR3 loop: CASSERWSANQPQHFAQYF.

This clonotype is called large based on its frequency. This rearrangement joins TRBV6-2 or TRBV6-3 to TRBJ2-2; TCRdb outputs TRBD2, but without DNA this stays unchecked. Germline CDR1 is MNHEY and CDR2 is SVGEGT. The CDR3 spans 17 residues. CDR3 amino acids: CASSPRGLAGITGELFF.

This clonotype shows up as medium-sized by frequency. V and J are TRBV6-2 or TRBV6-3 and TRBJ2-1. The CDR3 is made up of 18 amino acids. Germline V gene lookup returns CDR1 MNHEY and CDR2 SVGEGT. CDR3 loop: CASSYSAFLGGDNNEQFF.

This clonotype is called medium-sized based on its frequency. The chain employs TRBV5-6 and TRBJ1-3. The germline V gene encodes CDR1 SGHDT and CDR2 YYEEEE. The CDR3 is 14 amino acids. CDR3 residues: CASSSDSTGNTIYF.

According to its frequency, this clonotype is large (0.1 to 1%). The chain links TRBV28 to TRBJ1-5; as DNA is missing, the TRBD1 call by TCRdb cannot be tested. The CDR3 sequence is 13 residues long. CDR1 and CDR2 (germline): MDHEN, SYDVKM. The CDR3: CASSRDQTQPQHF.

In terms of frequency, this clonotype is medium-sized. This rearrangement joins TRBV5-1 to TRBJ2-3; the D call of TRBD1 rests on TCRdb alone, since no DNA is present to check it. Germline values: CDR1 SGHRS, CDR2 YFSETQ. CDR3 length: 14 amino acids. CDR3 amino acids: CASSLGQVADTQYF.

Judged by frequency, this clonotype is large. The chain links TRBV7-9 to TRBJ2-5; the TRBD1 assignment by TCRdb is unverifiable without DNA. The CDR3 contains 17 residues. Germline CDR1 is SEHNR and CDR2 is FQNEAQ (reference sequence). CDR3 sequence: CASSSPLTGQDFQTQYF.

Measured by frequency, this clonotype is medium-sized (0.01 to 0.1%). The chain links TRBV16 to TRBJ1-2. Germline V gene sequence: CDR1 KGHSY, CDR2 FQNENV. This CDR3 region has 13 residues. The CDR3 sequence is CASSQSMNYGYTF.

This clonotype ranks as medium-sized (0.01 to 0.1%) in terms of frequency. The chain links TRBV12-3 or TRBV12-4 to TRBJ2-1; TCRdb calls TRBD2, which cannot be checked without DNA. This CDR3 spans 15 amino acids. This CDR3 is CASSLLEGLYNEQFF.

Measured by frequency, this clonotype is medium-sized. V gene TRBV7-9 combines with J gene TRBJ2-5; TCRdb calls TRBD2, which cannot be checked without DNA. CDR3 length: 15 amino acids. The germline V gene encodes CDR1 SEHNR and CDR2 FQNEAQ (reference sequence). CDR3 protein: CASSPTSGGAETQYF.

This clonotype shows up as medium-sized by frequency. The chain recombines TRBV3-1 with TRBJ1-2. Germline-derived CDR1 and CDR2 are LGHDT and YNNKEL (reference sequence). The CDR3 runs 12 residues. The CDR3 reads CASSRGGNGYTF.

This clonotype is deemed medium-sized (0.01 to 0.1%) by its frequency. The V gene is TRBV14, the J gene TRBJ1-2. This CDR3 is built from 13 residues. Germline assignment: CDR1 SGHDN and CDR2 FVKESK. The CDR3 spells CASSPHGGLGYTF.

This clonotype is medium-sized by frequency. The chain recombines TRBV5-1 with TRBJ2-2; TCRdb calls TRBD1, which cannot be checked without DNA. This CDR3 contains 14 residues. The germline V gene has CDR1 SGHRS and CDR2 YFSETQ. CDR3 amino acids: CASGSQGNTGELFF.

This clonotype is labeled medium-sized (0.01 to 0.1%) based on frequency. This chain links TRBV28 with TRBJ2-2. Germline V gene sequence: CDR1 MDHEN, CDR2 SYDVKM. The CDR3 totals 15 residues. The CDR3: CASSSHRPNTGELFF. The full variable domain, completed using reference TRBV28 and TRBJ2-2, is DVKVTQSSRYLVKRTGEKVFLECVQDMDHENMFWYRQDPGLGLRLIYFSYDVKMKEKGDIPEGYSVSREKKERFSLILESASTNQTSMYLCASSSHRPNTGELFFGEGSRLTVL.

By frequency, this clonotype registers medium-sized. The chain joins TRBV5-1 to TRBJ1-1; TCRdb reports TRBD1, a call that lacks DNA to check it against. The CDR3 extends over 13 amino acids. Germline V gives CDR1 SGHRS, CDR2 YFSETQ. CDR3 sequence: CATRGGQNTEAFF. Based on the CDR3 plus reference TRBV5-1 and TRBJ1-1, the full variable domain is KAGVTQTPRYLIKTRGQQVTLSCSPISGHRSVSWYQQTPGQGLQFLFEYFSETQRNKGNFPGRFSGRQFSNSRSEMNVSTLELGDSALYLCATRGGQNTEAFFGQGTRLTVV.

The chain uses TRBV5-4 and TRBJ1-1. Germline lookup yields CDR1 SGHNT and CDR2 YYREEE (reference sequence). The CDR3 consists of 15 residues. The CDR3 sequence is CASSAGGRRNTEAFF.

This clonotype is large by frequency. The chain couples TRBV7-2 to TRBJ2-7. This CDR3 comprises 13 residues. Per germline, CDR1 SGHTA and CDR2 FQGNSA. CDR3 protein: CASSFYGNYEQYF. Drawing the rest from reference TRBV7-2 and TRBJ2-7, the complete variable domain is GAGVSQSPSNKVTEKGKDVELRCDPISGHTALYWYRQSLGQGLEFLIYFQGNSAPDKSGLPSDRFSAERTGGSVSTLTIQRTQQEDSAVYLCASSFYGNYEQYFGPGTRLTVT.

This clonotype is labeled medium-sized based on frequency. V usage is TRBV20-1 and J usage is TRBJ1-5. From germline, CDR1 is DFQATT and CDR2 SNEGSKA (reference sequence). This CDR3 comprises 16 residues. The chain's CDR3 is CSASVFRVSAGQPQHF.

This clonotype is identified as large from frequency. The CDR3: CASSTGQGLGEQYF. The rearrangement links TRBV18 to TRBJ2-7; TCRdb returns TRBD1, unconfirmable since there is no DNA. This CDR3 region has 14 residues. Looked up from germline, CDR1 is KGHSH and CDR2 is LQKENI.

By frequency, this clonotype registers medium-sized. The gene calls are TRBV19 and TRBJ2-6. The V gene's germline CDR1 is LNHDA and CDR2 SQIVND (reference sequence). The CDR3 has 16 residues. The CDR3: CASSIGLISGANVLTF.

This clonotype is identified as medium-sized from frequency. The rearrangement links TRBV27 to TRBJ2-1; checking the TCRdb D call of TRBD2 is not possible without DNA. Per the germline V gene, CDR1 is MNHEY and CDR2 is SMNVEV (reference sequence). The CDR3 totals 16 residues. The CDR3 protein is CASRLLLAGGYNEQFF.

This clonotype registers medium-sized by frequency. This chain joins TRBV28 and TRBJ1-2; TCRdb names TRBD1, which stays unverified in the absence of DNA. Germline V lookup: CDR1 MDHEN, CDR2 SYDVKM. The CDR3 covers 13 residues. The CDR3 protein is CASSRGGTGGYTF.

In terms of frequency, this clonotype is medium-sized. The V gene is TRBV6-6, the J gene TRBJ2-6; the TCRdb D gene call, TRBD1, has no DNA to confirm it. CDR1 is MNHNY, CDR2 SVGAGI, per germline (reference sequence). CDR3 size: 14 residues. This CDR3 is CASRGTVLVHVLTF.

According to its frequency, this clonotype is large. This CDR3 reads CASVDSGGNEQFF. This chain joins TRBV5-1 and TRBJ2-1; TCRdb designates TRBD1, a call that cannot be tested without DNA. In germline, CDR1 is SGHRS, CDR2 YFSETQ. The CDR3 has 13 amino acids. Full variable domain (outside the CDR3, taken from reference TRBV5-1 and TRBJ2-1): KAGVTQTPRYLIKTRGQQVTLSCSPISGHRSVSWYQQTPGQGLQFLFEYFSETQRNKGNFPGRFSGRQFSNSRSEMNVSTLELGDSALYLCASVDSGGNEQFFGPGTRLTVL.